The T cell receptor (beta chain) under discussion was sequenced for a study of immune cell composition in non-small cell lung cancer. Findings of the study overall: It was not proven that tumour-reactive clones equal dominant tumour-associated clones. Tumour TCR-beta clonality showed no significant link to smoking pack-years.

This CDR3 has 13 residues. Looked up from germline, CDR1 is MNHEY and CDR2 is SMNVEV (reference sequence). Trimming removed 5 bases at V and 1 base at J, with 8 bases between. This clone came up a few times. The antigen is not known. TCRdb's table, derived via immunoSEQ multiplex PCR, lists solely in-frame clones and lacks some. This sample has about 7,500 clones, with 65% to 75% found just once. The rearrangement joins TRBV27 to TRBJ1-1; D gene unclear. Sequencing was performed on lung tumor tissue. The sequence derives from a human donor with non-small cell lung cancer. For the CDR3, the DNA is TGTGCCAGCAGTCCCAGGTGGAACACTGAAGCTTTCTTT. It is translated as CASSPRWNTEAFF.